This T cell receptor beta chain was retrieved from a study of T cell changes during pregnancy in multiple sclerosis. The repertoire was sequenced with immunoSEQ multiplex PCR; TCRdb's copy has only in-frame clones and lacks some. Of over 65,000 clones listed, approximately 89% are singletons. Germline V gene sequence: CDR1 SGHVS, CDR2 FQNEAQ. The length of the CDR3 is 16 residues. V lost 0 bases to trimming and J lost 1 base; unmatched junction nucleotides: 4. Sample: peripheral blood, taken in the first trimester of pregnancy. The V and J genes are TRBV7-8 and TRBJ1-1, with 8 positions matching TRBD1. This sequence originates from a female donor with multiple sclerosis, enrolled in a pregnancy study. CDR3 protein: CASSLAPGGTNTEAFF. The CDR3 DNA sequence: TGTGCCAGCAGCTTAGCCCCAGGGGGCACGAACACTGAAGCTTTCTTT.